Sequencing of this TCR beta chain was carried out in a study of blood T cells in healthy people across ages. A sample-barcoded 5' primer and a J-beta primer mix were used in a second PCR of about 6 to 12 cycles. One entry per CDR3 protein, called by TCRdb with MiXCR from the 5' RACE reads. The top ten clones hold about 10% of a sample with 1.5 million to 2 million distinct CDR3 sequences, around 36% of them seen once. At least 6.5 million PBMCs were isolated per sample. Total RNA, at least 5 micrograms per sample, came from PBMCs. This clonotype has a handful of counts. The TCR sequence derives from a woman between 25 and 40 years old in good health. The sequenced material came from blood.

Written as DNA, the CDR3 is TGTGCCAGCACATACCCGGGGACGTATGGCTACACCTTC. Translating it yields CASTYPGTYGYTF. The chain employs TRBV11-2 and TRBJ1-2; possibly TRBD1 for D (5 bases). Trimming left V 7 bases short and J 5 bases short, with 14 bases between. The CDR3 runs to 13 residues. CDR1 is SGHAT and CDR2 is FQNNGV in the germline V gene.